This T cell receptor (beta chain) was obtained from a study of control samples from healthy donors and cancer patients. The trim removed 6 bases at V and 1 base at J, leaving 18 bases unmatched. CDR1 and CDR2 (germline): MNHEY, SMNVEV (reference sequence). CDR3 length: 19 amino acids. TCRdb's copy holds only in-frame clones and misses some; the assay was immunoSEQ multiplex PCR. The data show around 78,000 clones, with approximately 94% seen just once and less than 6% held by the top ten. This clone was observed a single time. The source of this sequence is a woman younger than 30 in good health. This chain connects TRBV27 to TRBJ1-5; 7 bases agree with TRBD1. The sequenced material came from blood. The CDR3 region is CASRKITGTVYLSNQPQHF. CDR3 bases: TGTGCCAGCAGAAAAATCACCGGGACAGTTTATCTAAGCAATCAGCCCCAGCATTTT.